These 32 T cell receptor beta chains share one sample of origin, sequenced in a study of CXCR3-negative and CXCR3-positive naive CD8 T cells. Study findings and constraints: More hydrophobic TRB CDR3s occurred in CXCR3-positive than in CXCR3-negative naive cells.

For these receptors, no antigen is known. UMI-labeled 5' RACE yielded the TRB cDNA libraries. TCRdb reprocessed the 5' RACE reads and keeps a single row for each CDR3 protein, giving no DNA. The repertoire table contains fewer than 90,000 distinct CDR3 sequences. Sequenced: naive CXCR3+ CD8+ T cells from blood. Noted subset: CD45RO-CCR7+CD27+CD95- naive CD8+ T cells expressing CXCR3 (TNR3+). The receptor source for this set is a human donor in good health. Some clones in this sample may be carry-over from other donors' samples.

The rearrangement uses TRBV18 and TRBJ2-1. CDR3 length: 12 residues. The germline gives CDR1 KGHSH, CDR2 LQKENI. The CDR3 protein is CASSPLGREQFF.

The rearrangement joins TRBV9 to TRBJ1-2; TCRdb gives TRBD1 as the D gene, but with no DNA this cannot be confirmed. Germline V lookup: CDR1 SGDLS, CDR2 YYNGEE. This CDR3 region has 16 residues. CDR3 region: CASSVLGQGRGYGYTF.

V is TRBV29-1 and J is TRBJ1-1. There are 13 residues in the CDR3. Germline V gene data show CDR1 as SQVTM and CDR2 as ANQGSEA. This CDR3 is CSVEWRGGAEAFF.

The CDR3 sequence is CSARDLLGEGSYEQYF. The chain combines TRBV20-1 with TRBJ2-7; the TCRdb call, TRBD2, lacks DNA for checking. Germline V gene data show CDR1 as DFQATT and CDR2 as SNEGSKA (reference sequence). The CDR3 totals 16 residues.

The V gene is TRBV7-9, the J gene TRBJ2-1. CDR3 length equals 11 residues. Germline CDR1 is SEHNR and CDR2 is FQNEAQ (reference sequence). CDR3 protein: CASSFGDEQFF.

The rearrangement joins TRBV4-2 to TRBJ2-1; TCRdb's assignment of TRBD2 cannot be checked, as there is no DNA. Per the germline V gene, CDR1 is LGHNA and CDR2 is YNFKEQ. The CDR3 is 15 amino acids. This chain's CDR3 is CASRRWSGENNEQFF.

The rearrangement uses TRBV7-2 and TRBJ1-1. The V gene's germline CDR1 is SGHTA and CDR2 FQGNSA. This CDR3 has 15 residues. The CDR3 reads CASSLVEGRDTEAFF.

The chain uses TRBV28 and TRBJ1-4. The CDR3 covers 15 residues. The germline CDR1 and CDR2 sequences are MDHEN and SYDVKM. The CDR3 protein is CASSPKWVTNEKLFF.

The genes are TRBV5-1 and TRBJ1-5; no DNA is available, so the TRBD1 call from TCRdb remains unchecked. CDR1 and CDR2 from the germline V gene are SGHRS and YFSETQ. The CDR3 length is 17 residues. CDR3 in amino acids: CASSLDGAGGDLGPQHF.

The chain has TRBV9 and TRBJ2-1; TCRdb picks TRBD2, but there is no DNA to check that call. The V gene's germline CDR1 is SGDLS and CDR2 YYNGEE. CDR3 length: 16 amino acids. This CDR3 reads CASSGAGTRGTNEQFF.

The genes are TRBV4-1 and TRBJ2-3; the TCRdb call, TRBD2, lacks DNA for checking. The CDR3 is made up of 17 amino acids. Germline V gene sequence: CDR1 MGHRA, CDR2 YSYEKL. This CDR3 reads CASSQEGGIGGTDTQYF.

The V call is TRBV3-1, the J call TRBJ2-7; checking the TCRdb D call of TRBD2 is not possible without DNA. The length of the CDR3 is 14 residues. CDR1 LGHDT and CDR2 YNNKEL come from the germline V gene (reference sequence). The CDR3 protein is CASSQDLAGNEQYF.

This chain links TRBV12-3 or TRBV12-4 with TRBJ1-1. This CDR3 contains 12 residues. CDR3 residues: CASSLENTEAFF.

CDR3 sequence reads: CASSLEGTPFANTGELFF. V usage is TRBV5-1 and J usage is TRBJ2-2; TCRdb gives TRBD2 as the D gene, but with no DNA this cannot be confirmed. Per germline, CDR1 SGHRS and CDR2 YFSETQ. CDR3 length: 18 amino acids.

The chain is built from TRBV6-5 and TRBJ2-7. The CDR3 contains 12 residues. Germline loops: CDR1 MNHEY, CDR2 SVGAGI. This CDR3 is CASLGATYEQYF.

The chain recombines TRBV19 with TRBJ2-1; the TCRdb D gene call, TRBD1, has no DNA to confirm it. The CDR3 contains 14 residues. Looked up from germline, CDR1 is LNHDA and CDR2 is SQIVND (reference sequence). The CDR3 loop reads CASSTGTAYNEQFF.

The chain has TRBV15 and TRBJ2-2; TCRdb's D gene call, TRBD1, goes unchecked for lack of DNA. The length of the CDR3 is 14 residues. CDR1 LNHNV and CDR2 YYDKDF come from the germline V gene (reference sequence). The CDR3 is CATSRDRGLGELFF.

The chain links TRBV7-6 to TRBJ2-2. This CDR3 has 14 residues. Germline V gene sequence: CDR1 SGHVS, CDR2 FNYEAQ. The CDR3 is CASSLRGNSGELFF.

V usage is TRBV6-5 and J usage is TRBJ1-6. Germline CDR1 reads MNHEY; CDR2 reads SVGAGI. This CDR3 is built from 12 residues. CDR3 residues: CASSYSNSPLHF.

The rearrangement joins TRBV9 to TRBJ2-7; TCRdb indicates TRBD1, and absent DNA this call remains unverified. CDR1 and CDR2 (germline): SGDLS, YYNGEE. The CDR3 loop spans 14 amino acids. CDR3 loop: CASNAGGFSYEQYF.

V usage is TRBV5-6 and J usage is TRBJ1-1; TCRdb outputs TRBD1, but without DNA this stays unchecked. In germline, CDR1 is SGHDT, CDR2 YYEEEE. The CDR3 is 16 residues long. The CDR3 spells CASSLGTTGRRQEAFF.

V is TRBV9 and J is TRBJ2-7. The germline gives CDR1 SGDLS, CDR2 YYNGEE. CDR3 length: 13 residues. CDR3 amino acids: CASSPGLLRQQYF.

CDR3 sequence reads: CASSLGSGQNTEAFF. The chain is built from TRBV5-1 and TRBJ1-1. Germline V gene data show CDR1 as SGHRS and CDR2 as YFSETQ. The CDR3 has 15 residues.

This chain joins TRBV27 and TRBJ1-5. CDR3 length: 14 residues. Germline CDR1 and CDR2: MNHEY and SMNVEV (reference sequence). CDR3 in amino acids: CASSPPNSNQPQHF.

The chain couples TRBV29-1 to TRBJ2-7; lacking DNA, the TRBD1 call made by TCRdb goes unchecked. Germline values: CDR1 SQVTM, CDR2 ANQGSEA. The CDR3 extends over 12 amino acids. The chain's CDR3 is CSVSATGDEQYF.

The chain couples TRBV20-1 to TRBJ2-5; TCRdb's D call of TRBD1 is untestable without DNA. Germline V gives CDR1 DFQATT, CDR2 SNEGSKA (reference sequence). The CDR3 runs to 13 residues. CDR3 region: CSARTQGGETQYF.

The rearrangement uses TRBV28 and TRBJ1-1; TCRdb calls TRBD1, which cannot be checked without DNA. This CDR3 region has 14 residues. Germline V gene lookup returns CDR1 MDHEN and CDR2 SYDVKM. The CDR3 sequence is CASTQRGLSTEAFF.

CDR3 sequence reads: CAWTSDASSYEQYF. The V call is TRBV30, the J call TRBJ2-7. The CDR3 loop spans 14 amino acids. Germline loops: CDR1 GTSNPN, CDR2 SVGIG (reference sequence).

CDR3 in amino acids: CASSHYRGETQYF. J is TRBJ2-5 and V is TRBV5-1; TCRdb returns TRBD1, unconfirmable since there is no DNA. The CDR3 totals 13 residues. Per germline, CDR1 SGHRS and CDR2 YFSETQ.

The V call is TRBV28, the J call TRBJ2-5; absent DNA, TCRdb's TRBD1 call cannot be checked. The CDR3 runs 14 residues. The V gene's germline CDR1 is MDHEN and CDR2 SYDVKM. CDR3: CASSPRGGGETQYF.

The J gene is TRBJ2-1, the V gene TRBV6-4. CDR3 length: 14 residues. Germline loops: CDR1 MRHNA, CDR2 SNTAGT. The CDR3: CASSDSDGYNEQFF.

CDR3 sequence reads: CSAAGTSEETQYF. This sequence joins TRBV20-1 and TRBJ2-5; TCRdb returns TRBD2, unconfirmable since there is no DNA. This CDR3 is 13 amino acids long. The germline gives CDR1 DFQATT, CDR2 SNEGSKA (reference sequence).